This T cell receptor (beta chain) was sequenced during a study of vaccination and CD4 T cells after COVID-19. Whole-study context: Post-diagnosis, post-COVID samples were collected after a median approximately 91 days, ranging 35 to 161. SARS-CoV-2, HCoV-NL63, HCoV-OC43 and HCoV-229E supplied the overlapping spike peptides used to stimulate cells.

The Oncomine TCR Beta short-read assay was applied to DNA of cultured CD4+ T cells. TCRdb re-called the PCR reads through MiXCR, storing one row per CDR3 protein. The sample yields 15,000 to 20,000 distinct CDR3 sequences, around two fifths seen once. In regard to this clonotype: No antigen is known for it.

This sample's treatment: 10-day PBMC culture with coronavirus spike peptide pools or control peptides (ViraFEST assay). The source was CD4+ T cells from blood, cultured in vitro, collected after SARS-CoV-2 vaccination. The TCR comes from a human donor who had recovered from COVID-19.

This CDR3 is CASSLLPRGRGDTQYF. The CDR3 DNA sequence: TGTGCCAGCAGCCTCCTCCCGCGGGGTCGGGGAGATACGCAGTATTTT. This chain uses TRBV7-7 with TRBJ2-3, with TRBD2 as a possible D gene (6 bases). V was pared by 5 bases and J by 5 bases, with 20 bases between. The germline CDR1 and CDR2 sequences are SSHAT and FNYEAQ (reference sequence). The CDR3 runs to 16 residues.